This entry features one TCR beta chain sequence. With V trimmed by 5 bases and J by 3 bases, 10 bases remained unmatched. CDR3 length: 17 amino acids. The V gene's germline CDR1 is PRHDT and CDR2 FYEKMQ (reference sequence). Under the authors' procedure: Using reference gene primer amplification, nucleated cell counts were estimated. Clones were read by immunoSEQ multiplex PCR, and TCRdb kept only the in-frame ones, dropping some. That table furnishes V, J and clone size, whereas the DNA furnished D and trimming. The sample has about 330,000 clones, 89% seen once; the top ten hold under 6.5%. These data belong to a study of blood T cell repertoires in COVID-19. On the study more broadly: The origin of the acute and convalescent COVID-19 samples was the United States, Italy and Spain. Sample material is recorded as cDNA or gDNA derived from T cells, B-cell-depleted T cells, or PBMCs.

The clonotype was recovered from a man aged 18 to 29 who had recovered from COVID-19. The chain has TRBV13 and TRBJ2-3, with 11 bases identical to TRBD2. The sample taken for sequencing was peripheral blood. In DNA form, the CDR3 reads TGTGCCAGCAGCCCAGCACTAGCGGGAGACGCTACAGATACGCAGTATTTT. Its protein is CASSPALAGDATDTQYF.